One sample yielded the 21 T cell receptor beta chains listed below, sequenced in a study of PD-1 blockade in classical Hodgkin lymphoma. TCRdb keeps only in-frame clones here, not all; method: immunoSEQ multiplex PCR. This table has 45,000 to 60,000 clones, about nine tenths appearing once. Time point here: newly diagnosed, previously untreated cHL patient sample. Sequences were obtained from peripheral blood mononuclear cells (PBMCs). These TCRs come from a human donor with classical Hodgkin lymphoma.

The genes are TRBV5-6 and TRBJ2-2; 12 nucleotides agree with TRBD2. The CDR3 has 16 residues. Germline-derived CDR1 and CDR2 are SGHDT and YYEEEE. V was pared by 4 bases and J by 7 bases, with 8 bases of the junction left unmatched. CDR3 in amino acids: CASSVRLAGVFGELFF. The CDR3 DNA reads TGTGCCAGCAGCGTCAGACTAGCGGGAGTATTCGGGGAGCTGTTTTTT.

V and J are TRBV5-1 and TRBJ2-2, with D uncertain. The V end was cut by 3 bases, the J end by 4 bases, with 10 bases between. This CDR3 has 14 residues. The germline CDR1 and CDR2 sequences are SGHRS and YFSETQ. The CDR3 nucleotides read TGCGCCAGCAGCTCCGGGCCCTCCACCGGGGAGCTGTTTTTT. Translated, it gives CASSSGPSTGELFF.

J is TRBJ1-5 and V is TRBV19, with D perhaps TRBD1 (5 bases). V was pared by 3 bases and J by 0 bases, with 12 bases between. CDR3 size: 16 residues. From germline, CDR1 is LNHDA and CDR2 SQIVND (reference sequence). The CDR3 DNA sequence: TGTGCCAGTAGTATCCTCGGACAACATAGCAATCAGCCCCAGCATTTT. It translates to CASSILGQHSNQPQHF.

The rearrangement uses TRBV19 and TRBJ1-1; weak D call: TRBD1 (6 bases). Germline CDR1 reads LNHDA; CDR2 reads SQIVND (reference sequence). The CDR3 is 15 residues long. V was trimmed by 4 bases and J by 2 bases, leaving 14 bases between them. In DNA, the CDR3 is TGTGCCAGTAGTAGGGGAGGGACATTAAACACTGAAGCTTTCTTT. Encoded protein: CASSRGGTLNTEAFF. Full variable domain (remainder filled in from reference TRBV19 and TRBJ1-1): DGGITQSPKYLFRKEGQNVTLSCEQNLNHDAMYWYRQDPGQGLRLIYYSQIVNDFQKGDIAEGYSVSREKKESFPLTVTSAQKNPTAFYLCASSRGGTLNTEAFFGQGTRLTVV.

The chain recombines TRBV11-2 with TRBJ2-7; D is ambiguous. This CDR3 has 14 residues. V lost 1 base to trimming and J lost 2 bases, with 9 bases between them. Germline CDR1 and CDR2: SGHAT and FQNNGV. The CDR3 bases are TGTGCCAGCAGCTTAGGCGTAACCACCTACGAGCAGTACGTC. Protein sequence: CASSLGVTTYEQYV.

V usage is TRBV9 and J usage is TRBJ1-1; the D is unclear. The CDR3 runs 14 residues. CDR1 and CDR2 (germline): SGDLS, YYNGEE. The V gene lost 0 bases and the J gene lost 3 bases, with 9 bases spanning the gap. The CDR3 here is CASSVGGSDTEAFF. DNA for the CDR3: TGTGCCAGCAGCGTAGGAGGGTCCGACACTGAAGCTTTCTTT.

V usage is TRBV5-4 and J usage is TRBJ2-7; 11 bases align to TRBD1. CDR3 length: 15 residues. The J segment lost 2 bases and the V segment lost 4 bases, leaving 5 bases of the junction unmatched. CDR1 is SGHNT and CDR2 is YYREEE in the germline V gene (reference sequence). The CDR3 DNA sequence: TGTGCCAGCAGCGCTCCGGGACAGGGGGCCTACGAGCAGTACTTC. This sequence encodes CASSAPGQGAYEQYF.

The rearrangement links TRBV5-1 to TRBJ2-2; TRBD2 agrees at 11 bases. CDR1 SGHRS and CDR2 YFSETQ come from the germline V gene. The CDR3 loop spans 17 amino acids. After removal of 3 bases from V and 4 bases from J, the junction contained 8 bases not matched to a gene. In nucleotides, the CDR3 is TGCGCCAGCAGCTCCTTGATAGCGGGAGGGGGCACCGGGGAGCTGTTTTTT. Amino acid sequence: CASSSLIAGGGTGELFF.

This clone was detected once. The J gene is TRBJ2-7, the V gene TRBV6-4, with 8 bases aligning to TRBD2. Germline CDR1 MRHNA, CDR2 SNTAGT. Trimming at V came to 6 bases and at J to 0 bases, leaving 4 bases not matched to a gene. The CDR3 spans 14 residues. The CDR3 protein is CASRDSGDSYEQYF. DNA of the CDR3: TGTGCCAGCAGAGATAGCGGGGACTCCTACGAGCAGTACTTC.

This rearrangement joins TRBV13 to TRBJ1-1, with D perhaps TRBD1 (5 bases). CDR1 and CDR2 (germline): PRHDT, FYEKMQ (reference sequence). The CDR3 covers 17 residues. The germline V and J ends were trimmed by 5 bases and 3 bases, with 22 bases remaining between them. CDR3 sequence (DNA): TGTGCCAGCAGCCGAGTCCGGGGGGTCGGGACGGACACTGAAGCTTTCTTT. It yields the protein CASSRVRGVGTDTEAFF.

Only a few counts were recorded for this clone. The chain recombines TRBV28 with TRBJ2-3; D call uncertain. Germline CDR1 is MDHEN and CDR2 is SYDVKM. The V end was cut by 3 bases, the J end by 0 bases, with 4 bases between. The CDR3 sequence is 13 residues long. The CDR3 region has the DNA TGTGCCAGCAGTTTTGGCAGCACAGATACGCAGTATTTT. Its protein is CASSFGSTDTQYF.

This clone was counted a single time. V usage is TRBV6-1 and J usage is TRBJ2-7, with no clear D. Trimming left V 3 bases short and J 4 bases short, with 7 bases between. The CDR3 contains 12 residues. CDR1 is MNHNS, CDR2 SASEGT, per germline. CDR3 bases: TGTGCCAGCAGTGAGGTGGAGTACGAGCAGTACGTC. This sequence encodes CASSEVEYEQYV.

This rearrangement joins TRBV6-4 to TRBJ1-2; TRBD1 aligns across 11 bases. J was trimmed by 6 bases and V by 5 bases; bases with no gene match: 8. CDR3 size: 15 residues. Germline V gives CDR1 MRHNA, CDR2 SNTAGT. DNA of the CDR3: TGTGCCAGCAGTCCCCGACCGGGACAGGGGGATGGCTACACCTTC. As protein: CASSPRPGQGDGYTF.

The chain couples TRBV11-3 to TRBJ2-1, with 9 bases that match TRBD1. CDR1 is SGHNT, CDR2 YENEEA, per germline. J lost 5 bases, V lost 5 bases, and 4 bases had no gene match. The CDR3 is 14 amino acids. The CDR3 loop reads CASSNRDRDNEQFF. The CDR3 DNA reads as TGTGCCAGCAGCAACCGGGACAGGGACAATGAGCAGTTCTTC.

The chain is built from TRBV6-6 and TRBJ1-4; D is uncertain. Trimming pared 5 bases from V and 6 bases from J, leaving 13 bases between. CDR1 MNHNY and CDR2 SVGAGI come from the germline V gene (reference sequence). CDR3 length: 14 amino acids. The CDR3 DNA is TGTGCCAGCAGTCTGGGTGGGCACGATGAAAAACTGTTTTTT. Amino acids: CASSLGGHDEKLFF.

The chain is built from TRBV2 and TRBJ1-5; D ambiguous. V lost 4 bases, J lost 3 bases, and 4 bases lay in between. Germline V gene sequence: CDR1 SNHLY, CDR2 FYNNEI. The CDR3 spans 12 residues. The CDR3 reads CASSGHNQPQHF. The CDR3 DNA reads TGTGCCAGCAGTGGTCACAATCAGCCCCAGCATTTT.

The chain employs TRBV2 and TRBJ1-1; D is unclear. Trimming stripped 2 bases from V and 1 base from J, with 5 bases between. Germline V lookup: CDR1 SNHLY, CDR2 FYNNEI. The CDR3 is 13 residues long. The CDR3 is CASSELENTEAFF. CDR3 nucleotide sequence: TGTGCCAGCAGTGAATTAGAGAACACTGAAGCTTTCTTT.

The chain is built from TRBV5-1 and TRBJ1-2; TRBD1 might be the D (5 bases). CDR3 length: 13 amino acids. V lost 2 bases to trimming and J lost 1 base, with 6 bases between them. The germline V gene encodes CDR1 SGHRS and CDR2 YFSETQ. Written as DNA, the CDR3 is TGCGCCAGCAGCTTAGGGGTTAACTATGGCTACACCTTC. Translated, it gives CASSLGVNYGYTF.

The chain has TRBV19 and TRBJ2-7; TRBD2 matches 11 bases. The germline gives CDR1 LNHDA, CDR2 SQIVND (reference sequence). The CDR3 has 15 amino acids. V lost 5 bases and J lost 6; bases outside the gene matches: 9. CDR3 in amino acids: CASSLGLAGLLEQYF. The CDR3 nucleotides are TGTGCCAGTAGTCTAGGACTAGCGGGCCTCCTCGAGCAGTACTTC.

The V gene is TRBV2, the J gene TRBJ1-1; D gene uncertain. Germline CDR1 and CDR2: SNHLY and FYNNEI. Deletions cut 4 bases from V and 1 base from J, with 13 bases between. This CDR3 has 15 residues. The CDR3 nucleotides are TGTGCCAGCAGTGGAGGGATGGCAGCGAACACTGAAGCTTTCTTT. Its translation: CASSGGMAANTEAFF.

V and J are TRBV6-6 and TRBJ2-7; no definite D call. CDR3 length: 14 residues. The ends were cut back, 0 bases at V and 0 bases at J, with 6 bases in the middle. Germline V gene lookup returns CDR1 MNHNY and CDR2 SVGAGI (reference sequence). Written as DNA, the CDR3 is TGTGCCAGCAGTTACTCACGGAGCTCCTACGAGCAGTACGTC. Protein product: CASSYSRSSYEQYV.